Shown below are 18 T cell receptor beta chains from a single sample sequenced in a study of CD8 T cells in ankylosing spondylitis. TCRdb reprocessed the 5' RACE reads with MiXCR, giving one entry per CDR3 protein. The sample has about 250,000 distinct CDR3 sequences, under 8.5% seen once. Sequences were obtained from blood, either unsorted or a sorted T cell fraction (not recorded which). Receptors originate from a female donor with ankylosing spondylitis or in good health (not recorded which).

This clonotype was seen repeatedly, ten times or more. V gene TRBV4-2 combines with J gene TRBJ2-5; D is ambiguous. The CDR3 totals 14 residues. Deletions cut 4 bases from V and 1 base from J, with 10 bases between. The germline V gene encodes CDR1 LGHNA and CDR2 YNFKEQ. CDR3 sequence: CASSPWSRQETQYF. The CDR3 region has the DNA TGTGCCAGCAGCCCGTGGTCACGCCAAGAGACCCAGTACTTC.

This chain uses TRBV4-3 with TRBJ1-2; D is unclear. This CDR3 comprises 16 residues. Germline V gene data show CDR1 as LGHNA and CDR2 as YSLEER. Trimming took off 0 bases at V and 0 bases at J, with 11 bases between the two ends. CDR3 nucleotide sequence: TGCGCCAGCAGCCAAGAGTCCCCGATAGCTAACTATGGCTACACCTTC. It is translated as CASSQESPIANYGYTF.

By share, this clonotype ranks as medium-sized. The chain links TRBV7-9 to TRBJ2-4; D perhaps matches TRBD1 (7 bases). The germline V gene has CDR1 SEHNR and CDR2 FQNEAQ (reference sequence). The length of the CDR3 is 15 residues. V was cut by 5 bases and J by 4 bases, with 15 bases left in between. The DNA for the CDR3 is TGTGCCAGCAGCGGCCAGGGGGGCCCTAAAAACATTCAGTACTTC. It encodes CASSGQGGPKNIQYF.

The sample holds a few counts of this clonotype. The V gene is TRBV29-1, the J gene TRBJ2-1; perhaps TRBD2 as D (6 bases). Germline CDR1 is SQVTM and CDR2 is ANQGSEA. This CDR3 region has 12 residues. Trimming removed 5 bases at V and 9 bases at J, with 14 bases between. CDR3 coding DNA: TGCAGCGTTACACGGGACTGGGTTGAGCAGTTCTTC. This codes for CSVTRDWVEQFF.

At least ten counts were recorded for this clonotype. This chain connects TRBV29-1 to TRBJ2-1; TRBD2 aligns across 7 bases. The CDR3 has 13 amino acids. Germline-derived CDR1 and CDR2 are SQVTM and ANQGSEA. V lost 6 bases, J lost 8 bases, and 10 bases stayed unmatched. The CDR3 DNA reads as TGCAGCGTCCGGACTAGTGGGATCGATGAGCAGTTCTTC. It specifies CSVRTSGIDEQFF.

This clonotype was seen at least ten times. The genes are TRBV20-1 and TRBJ2-1; either TRBD1 or TRBD2 may fit D (5 bases each). CDR1 and CDR2 (germline): DFQATT, SNEGSKA (reference sequence). CDR3 length: 12 amino acids. V was clipped by 6 bases and J by 9 bases, with 15 bases between them. DNA of the CDR3: TGCAGTGCCCGTTACCCTGGGGGTGAGCAGTTCTTC. This sequence encodes CSARYPGGEQFF.

This clonotype was detected ten times or more. This chain joins TRBV20-1 and TRBJ2-3; 9 bases agree with TRBD2. CDR3 length equals 15 residues. The ends lost 6 bases at V and 1 base at J; junction bases unmatched: 8. The germline V gene encodes CDR1 DFQATT and CDR2 SNEGSKA (reference sequence). CDR3 in DNA: TGCAGTGCCCCGGGCGGGAGGGCCGGCACAGATACGCAGTATTTT. Amino acids: CSAPGGRAGTDTQYF.

This clonotype was observed at least ten times. The chain combines TRBV5-5 with TRBJ1-5; D ambiguous. V lost 1 base and J 5 bases, leaving 7 bases between the germline ends. The CDR3 sequence is 13 residues long. Germline-derived CDR1 and CDR2 are SGHKS and YYEKEE (reference sequence). CDR3 coding DNA: TGTGCCAGCAGCTTGCGGGAACATCAGCCCCAGCATTTT. Protein product: CASSLREHQPQHF.

This clonotype was detected ten times or more. This chain links TRBV6-5 with TRBJ2-7; perhaps TRBD1 as D (5 bases). Germline V gene lookup returns CDR1 MNHEY and CDR2 SVGAGI. The V and J ends lost 6 bases and 3 bases respectively, with 15 bases between them. The CDR3 runs 14 residues. The CDR3 loop is CASRAGAERYEQYF. The CDR3 region has the DNA TGTGCCAGCAGGGCTGGGGCAGAACGCTACGAGCAGTACTTC.

The J gene is TRBJ2-1, the V gene TRBV9; 9 bases are shared with TRBD2. Unmatched junction bases numbered 13, after V lost 3 bases and J lost 9 bases. Germline CDR1 reads SGDLS; CDR2 reads YYNGEE. CDR3 size: 16 residues. Here the CDR3 reads CASSARGAGGQGEQFF. Here the CDR3 DNA reads TGTGCCAGCAGCGCCCGGGGGGCGGGAGGGCAAGGTGAGCAGTTCTTC. The whole variable domain, filled in from reference TRBV9 and TRBJ2-1, reads DSGVTQTPKHLITATGQRVTLRCSPRSGDLSVYWYQQSLDQGLQFLIQYYNGEERAKGNILERFSAQQFPDLHSELNLSSLELGDSALYFCASSARGAGGQGEQFFGPGTRLTVL.

The sample holds many counts of this clonotype. The genes are TRBV4-3 and TRBJ2-2; D is possibly TRBD2 (5 bases). Per the germline V gene, CDR1 is LGHNA and CDR2 is YSLEER. This CDR3 comprises 18 residues. V shed 5 bases and J shed 0 bases, with 19 bases lying between them. The DNA of the CDR3 is TGCGCCAGCAGCTCCGGAGAGGGCTACTACGCGAACACCGGGGAGCTGTTTTTT. Translation gives CASSSGEGYYANTGELFF.

J is TRBJ2-5 and V is TRBV30; D gene ambiguous. Germline V lookup: CDR1 GTSNPN, CDR2 SVGIG (reference sequence). The CDR3 runs to 11 residues. The V end was cut by 0 bases, the J end by 4 bases, with 3 bases between. The CDR3 coding sequence is TGTGCCTGGAGTGTTTCAGAGACCCAGTACTTC. Translation gives CAWSVSETQYF.

This clonotype was detected ten times or more. This sequence joins TRBV20-1 and TRBJ2-7, with 14 bases identical to TRBD2. CDR1 and CDR2 (germline): DFQATT, SNEGSKA (reference sequence). V dropped 6 bases and J dropped 6; count of bases not matched to a gene: 7. CDR3 length: 14 amino acids. The CDR3: CSASGTSGRSEQYF. DNA of the CDR3: TGCAGTGCCTCCGGGACTAGCGGGAGAAGCGAGCAGTACTTC.

This clonotype was recorded many times. The chain employs TRBV20-1 and TRBJ2-1, with no clear D. Germline assignment: CDR1 DFQATT and CDR2 SNEGSKA (reference sequence). V lost 0 bases and J 7 bases, leaving 10 bases between the germline ends. CDR3 length: 13 residues. CDR3 DNA sequence: TGCAGTGCTAGAGACCCATCCGGGAATGAGCAGTTCTTC. Translated: CSARDPSGNEQFF.

This clonotype has at least ten counts. At one of its ends the junction is not consistent with the germline gene, which may arise from a read error. V and J are TRBV6-5 and TRBJ1-5; D is uncertain. The CDR3 sequence is 13 residues long. Germline CDR1 is MNHEY and CDR2 is SVGAGI. This CDR3 reads CASSYSRNQPQHF. CDR3 coding DNA: TGTGCCAGCAGCTACTCAAGAAATCAGCCCCAGCATTTT.

The chain uses TRBV30 and TRBJ2-7; no clear D. Germline V gene data show CDR1 as GTSNPN and CDR2 as SVGIG (reference sequence). Trimming cost V 2 bases and J 0 bases, with 11 bases left between them. The CDR3 consists of 14 residues. CDR3 sequence: CAWSSRFDSYEQYF. The CDR3 region has the DNA TGTGCCTGGAGTAGTCGGTTTGACTCCTACGAGCAGTACTTC.

There are many counts of this clonotype. This chain uses TRBV11-3 with TRBJ2-7; no reliable D call. Germline V lookup: CDR1 SGHNT, CDR2 YENEEA. Trimming took off 5 bases at V and 2 bases at J, with 13 bases between the two ends. This CDR3 is built from 14 residues. The CDR3 sequence is CASSLRAGTYEQYF. The CDR3 DNA follows: TGTGCCAGCAGCCTACGGGCAGGCACCTACGAGCAGTACTTC. Full variable domain (outside the CDR3, taken from reference TRBV11-3 and TRBJ2-7): EAGVVQSPRYKIIEKKQPVAFWCNPISGHNTLYWYLQNLGQGPELLIRYENEEAVDDSQLPKDRFSAERLKGVDSTLKIQPAELGDSAVYLCASSLRAGTYEQYFGPGTRLTVT.

The chain employs TRBV5-4 and TRBJ2-5; TRBD2 agrees at 11 bases. Germline assignment: CDR1 SGHNT and CDR2 YYREEE (reference sequence). The CDR3 runs 15 residues. The V segment lost 1 base and the J segment 5 bases; nucleotides outside the gene matches: 4. CDR3 nucleotides: TGTGCCAGCAGCTTGACTAGCGGGAGTCACGAGACCCAGTACTTC. Its protein product is CASSLTSGSHETQYF.